This T cell receptor (beta chain) was documented in a study of blood T cells in healthy people across ages. At the level of the study: About one barcoded beta molecule was captured per two T cells (by template switching).

Alongside a J-beta primer mix, a sample-barcoded 5' primer served in a second PCR lasting 7 to 11 cycles. Every cDNA was tagged by a template-switch adaptor with 12 random nucleotides. TCRdb used MiXCR to reprocess the 5' RACE reads, holding one entry per CDR3 protein. The sample consists of hundreds of thousands of distinct CDR3 sequences, roughly 50% of them appearing once. The V gene end was trimmed by 5 bases and the J gene end by 1 base; junction bases not matched to a gene: 12. The CDR3 runs 17 residues. The V gene's germline CDR1 is SGHTA and CDR2 FQGNSA. Of note for this clonotype: What it binds is not known.

Findings of the study overall: Changes in expanded clonotypes were possibly confounded, as the CMV status of donors was unknown.

The rearrangement joins TRBV7-2 to TRBJ2-3; 7 bases agree with TRBD1. This receptor was obtained from a man in his thirties or forties in good health. Material for sequencing was blood. CDR3 protein: CASSANQQGSGTDTQYF. Here the CDR3 DNA reads TGTGCCAGCAGCGCGAACCAACAGGGGTCGGGCACAGATACGCAGTATTTT.